The clone carrying this T cell receptor (beta chain) was detected only a few times. Antigen unknown. Germline CDR1 MNHNY, CDR2 SVGAGI (reference sequence). Trimming took off 2 bases at V and 8 bases at J, with 12 bases between the two ends. The CDR3 has 13 amino acids. This sample is drawn from a study of identical twins. Study-level points and caveats: With monozygotic twins, out-of-frame TCR alpha sharing exceeded what models estimated. Fewer insertions marked abundant cord blood beta clonotypes; young adult naive trended weakly, memory not at all.

MiXCR was run by TCRdb on the 5' RACE reads, yielding one entry per CDR3 protein. The sample gives around 1.7 million distinct CDR3 sequences, more than 30% of which show up once; about 0.25% is in the top ten. The V and J genes are TRBV6-6 and TRBJ1-2; TRBD1 is a possible D gene (5 bases). The clonotype was recovered from a newborn girl in good health. The sequenced material came from cord blood. This chain's CDR3 is CASSYITREGYTF. In DNA, the CDR3 is TGTGCCAGCAGTTACATTACCAGGGAGGGCTACACCTTC.